The entry below describes one T cell receptor beta chain. The antigen is unknown. Some clones are missing from TCRdb's copy, which holds only in-frame ones; the method was immunoSEQ multiplex PCR. The table includes about 1.1 million clones, 60% to 80% detected once. The entry originates in a study of shared clonotypes between healthy human individuals. Notes on the study in general: Naive subsets generally exceeded memory subsets in estimated richness.

The CDR3 is made up of 15 amino acids. Trimming left V 5 bases short and J 5 bases short, with 18 bases between. The germline gives CDR1 SGHTA, CDR2 FQGTGA. Naive CD4+ cells were CD45RA-selected; the remaining cells were memory. Sequencing was carried out using memory CD4+ T cells from PBMCs. As for subset: CD45RA-negative fraction. The receptor was isolated from a man aged 18-30 years in good health. Some clones in this sample may be carry-over from other donors' samples. This rearrangement joins TRBV7-3 to TRBJ2-5, with D possibly being TRBD2 (6 bases). The CDR3, as DNA: TGTGCCAGCAGCCAATATCCGGGGACTTGGGAGACCCAGTACTTC. This sequence encodes CASSQYPGTWETQYF.